Presented here are 9 T cell receptor beta chains from one specimen sequenced in a study of PD-L1 blockade in urothelial cancer. TCRdb keeps only in-frame clones here, not all; method: immunoSEQ multiplex PCR. This table has roughly 45,000 clones, around 80% appearing once. The time point is: peripheral blood 6 weeks after treatment start. Specimen: PBMCs, collected around atezolizumab (anti-PD-L1) treatment. Receptor source: a man in his sixties with urothelial cancer.

The chain employs TRBV29-1 and TRBJ1-1, with unresolved D. This CDR3 has 16 amino acids. Germline CDR1 reads SQVTM; CDR2 reads ANQGSEA. V was clipped by 0 bases and J by 3 bases, with 17 bases between them. In nucleotides, the CDR3 is TGCAGCGTTGAAGAAGAGGGTAAAGCGCGGTACACTGAAGCTTTCTTT. Protein sequence: CSVEEEGKARYTEAFF.

CDR3 in amino acids: CASSPRQGIEYGYTF. In DNA form, the CDR3 reads TGTGCCAGCAGCCCCCGACAGGGGATAGAGTATGGCTACACCTTC. The rearrangement joins TRBV4-2 to TRBJ1-2; 8 bases match TRBD1. CDR1 and CDR2 (germline): LGHNA, YNFKEQ. With 4 bases clipped from V and 5 bases from J, the junction kept 9 bases outside the gene matches. The CDR3 is 15 residues long.

V usage is TRBV2 and J usage is TRBJ2-4; D is possibly TRBD1 (5 bases). CDR3 length equals 11 residues. Trimming removed 2 bases from V and 11 bases from J, with 7 bases in between. Germline CDR1 and CDR2: SNHLY and FYNNEI. For the CDR3, the DNA is TGTGCCAGCAGTGAAAAGGGGTTTCAGTACTTC. Protein sequence: CASSEKGFQYF. Full variable domain (remainder filled in from reference TRBV2 and TRBJ2-4): EPEVTQTPSHQVTQMGQEVILRCVPISNHLYFYWYRQILGQKVEFLVSFYNNEISEKSEIFDDQFSVERPDGSNFTLKIRSTKLEDSAMYFCASSEKGFQYFGAGTRLSVL.

The rearrangement joins TRBV27 to TRBJ2-3, with D possibly being TRBD2 (7 bases). From germline, CDR1 is MNHEY and CDR2 SMNVEV (reference sequence). This CDR3 spans 15 amino acids. Trimming stripped 7 bases from V and 2 bases from J, with 16 bases between. The CDR3: CASTSGGADTDTQYF. The CDR3 DNA follows: TGTGCCAGCACTTCTGGGGGGGCTGACACAGATACGCAGTATTTT.

The J gene is TRBJ2-5, the V gene TRBV5-1; possible D gene TRBD1, 6 bases. Germline V CDR1 and CDR2: SGHRS, YFSETQ. V was cut by 1 base and J by 5 bases, with 9 bases left in between. The CDR3 is made up of 13 amino acids. CDR3 amino acids: CASSLTGMETQYF. CDR3 DNA: TGCGCCAGCAGCTTGACAGGGATGGAGACCCAGTACTTC. Complete variable domain (other parts from reference TRBV5-1 and TRBJ2-5): KAGVTQTPRYLIKTRGQQVTLSCSPISGHRSVSWYQQTPGQGLQFLFEYFSETQRNKGNFPGRFSGRQFSNSRSEMNVSTLELGDSALYLCASSLTGMETQYFGPGTRLLVL.

This chain connects TRBV28 to TRBJ1-5; 7 bases fit TRBD1. This CDR3 spans 13 amino acids. Unmatched junction bases numbered 4, after V lost 5 bases and J lost 6 bases. CDR1 MDHEN and CDR2 SYDVKM come from the germline V gene. As DNA, the CDR3 is TGTGCCAGCAGTGACAGGGCGGGTCAGCCCCAGCATTTT. Its protein product is CASSDRAGQPQHF.

A note on this clone: Other DNA sequences in the same sample also yield this CDR3. This sequence joins TRBV5-1 and TRBJ1-1; 8 nucleotides line up with TRBD1. V dropped 2 bases and J dropped 1; count of bases not matched to a gene: 4. The CDR3 extends over 15 amino acids. CDR1 and CDR2 from the germline V gene are SGHRS and YFSETQ. This chain's CDR3 is CASSFTGGGNTEAFF. In nucleotides, the CDR3 is TGCGCCAGCAGCTTTACAGGGGGAGGGAACACTGAAGCTTTCTTT. Variable domain in full (rest from reference TRBV5-1 and TRBJ1-1): KAGVTQTPRYLIKTRGQQVTLSCSPISGHRSVSWYQQTPGQGLQFLFEYFSETQRNKGNFPGRFSGRQFSNSRSEMNVSTLELGDSALYLCASSFTGGGNTEAFFGQGTRLTVV.

The V call is TRBV7-2, the J call TRBJ2-7; no definite D call. Germline V gene data show CDR1 as SGHTA and CDR2 as FQGNSA. V lost 5 bases and J lost 3, with 11 bases in between. The CDR3 has 13 amino acids. In DNA form, the CDR3 reads TGTGCCAGCAGCCATCGGCAGGACTACGAGCAGTACTTC. Protein: CASSHRQDYEQYF.

The CDR3 protein is CASSLQGRGNQPQHF. The DNA for the CDR3 is TGTGCCAGCAGCTTACAGGGAAGGGGCAATCAGCCCCAGCATTTT. The V gene is TRBV5-6, the J gene TRBJ1-5, with D perhaps TRBD1 (6 bases). Trimming cost V 2 bases and J 2 bases, with 11 bases left between them. The germline gives CDR1 SGHDT, CDR2 YYEEEE. CDR3 size: 15 residues.